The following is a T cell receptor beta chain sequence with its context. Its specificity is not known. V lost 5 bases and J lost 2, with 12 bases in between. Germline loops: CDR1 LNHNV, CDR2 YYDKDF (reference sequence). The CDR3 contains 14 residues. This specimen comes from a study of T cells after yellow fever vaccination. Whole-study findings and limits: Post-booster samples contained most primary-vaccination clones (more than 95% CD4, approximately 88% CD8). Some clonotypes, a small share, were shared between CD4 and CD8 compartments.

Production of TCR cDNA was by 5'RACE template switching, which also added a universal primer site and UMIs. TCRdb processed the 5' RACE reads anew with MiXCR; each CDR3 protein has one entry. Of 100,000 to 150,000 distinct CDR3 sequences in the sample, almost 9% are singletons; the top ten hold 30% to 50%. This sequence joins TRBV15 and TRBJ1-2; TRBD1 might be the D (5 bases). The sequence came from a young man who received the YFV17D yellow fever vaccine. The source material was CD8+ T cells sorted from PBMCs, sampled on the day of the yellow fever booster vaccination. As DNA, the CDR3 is TGTGCCACCAGCCTAGCGGGGGGGAACTATGGCTACACCTTC. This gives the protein CATSLAGGNYGYTF. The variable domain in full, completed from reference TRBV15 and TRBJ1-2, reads DAMVIQNPRYQVTQFGKPVTLSCSQTLNHNVMYWYQQKSSQAPKLLFHYYDKDFNNEADTPDNFQSRRPNTSFCFLDIRSPGLGDTAMYLCATSLAGGNYGYTFGSGTRLTVV.